This TCR beta chain was observed in a study of cytomegalovirus exposure and HLA in healthy donors. Remarks on this clone: Its antigen is unidentified.

Broader study findings: TRBV6-2, TRBV6-3 and other indistinguishable V segments were excluded. As immune exposure information, only CMV serostatus was available.

The CDR3 consists of 14 residues. V shed 4 bases and J 2 bases; nucleotides not matched to a gene: 1. From germline, CDR1 is MNHEY and CDR2 SMNVEV (reference sequence). It was with 60 Vbeta and 13 Jbeta primers that the PCR ran. Original handling: The authors later counted about 80 million unique TCR beta chains, roughly 10 million of them shared. Libraries were prepared by immunoSEQ multiplex PCR; TCRdb keeps only in-frame clonotypes and omits some of them. V and J calls plus clone size are reproduced from that table; the DNA served to infer D and trimming. In the table there are some 120,000 clones, over 60% of which are singletons.

The sequenced sample consisted of PBMCs. The V gene is TRBV27, the J gene TRBJ1-3, with 8 bases matching TRBD1. The sequence was obtained from a man between 25 and 39 years old in good health and CMV-seropositive. In nucleotides, the CDR3 is TGTGCCAGCAGTTGGACAGGGACTGGAAACACCATATATTTT. This sequence encodes CASSWTGTGNTIYF.